This T cell receptor beta chain was captured by sequencing in a study of T cell responses to AZD1222 COVID-19 vaccine. TCRdb's copy holds only in-frame clones and misses some; the assay was immunoSEQ multiplex PCR. The sample comprises more than 250,000 clones, more than 80% of which are singletons, and less than 0.6% rests with the top ten. V was pared by 6 bases and J by 0 bases, with 15 bases between. This CDR3 is 16 amino acids long. Germline assignment: CDR1 KGHSH and CDR2 LQKENI. This chain connects TRBV18 to TRBJ1-5; D gene ambiguous. Material: peripheral blood, obtained on day 0 of AZD1222 vaccination. This receptor was obtained from an adult in good health. The CDR3 DNA reads as TGTGCCAGCTCCCGAAGGGCCGGGGATAGCAATCAGCCCCAGCATTTT. Amino acids: CASSRRAGDSNQPQHF. Drawing the rest from reference TRBV18 and TRBJ1-5, the complete variable domain is NAGVMQNPRHLVRRRGQEARLRCSPMKGHSHVYWYRQLPEEGLKFMVYLQKENIIDESGMPKERFSAEFPKEGPSILRIQQVVRGDSAAYFCASSRRAGDSNQPQHFGDGTRLSIL.